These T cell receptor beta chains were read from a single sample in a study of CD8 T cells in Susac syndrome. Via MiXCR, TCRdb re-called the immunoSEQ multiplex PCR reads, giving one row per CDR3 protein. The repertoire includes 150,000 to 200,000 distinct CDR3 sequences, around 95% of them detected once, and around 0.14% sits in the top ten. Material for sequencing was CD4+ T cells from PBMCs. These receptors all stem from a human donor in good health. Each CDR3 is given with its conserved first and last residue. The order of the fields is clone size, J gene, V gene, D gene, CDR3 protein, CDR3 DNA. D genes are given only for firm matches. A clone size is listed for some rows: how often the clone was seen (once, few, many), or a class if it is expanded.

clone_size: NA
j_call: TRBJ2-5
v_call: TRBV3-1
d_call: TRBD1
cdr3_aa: CASSQEGTVDQETQYF
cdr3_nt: TGTGCCAGCAGCCAAGAAGGGACAGTCGACCAAGAGACCCAGTACTTC

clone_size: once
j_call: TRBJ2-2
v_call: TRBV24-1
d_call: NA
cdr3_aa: CATSDPRSPATGELFF
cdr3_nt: TGTGCCACCAGTGATCCCCGGTCGCCCGCCACCGGGGAGCTGTTTTTT

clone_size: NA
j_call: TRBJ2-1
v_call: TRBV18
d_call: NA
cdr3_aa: CASSPRRDEQFF
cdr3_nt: TGTGCCAGCTCACCCCGTCGGGATGAGCAGTTCTTC

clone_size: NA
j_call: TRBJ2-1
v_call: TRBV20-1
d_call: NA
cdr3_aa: CSAEQTPLEQFF
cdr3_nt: TGCAGTGCTGAACAAACCCCGTTAGAGCAGTTCTTC

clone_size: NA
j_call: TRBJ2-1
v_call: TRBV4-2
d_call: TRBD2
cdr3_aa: CASSRRGSYNEQFF
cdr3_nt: TGTGCCAGCAGCCGGCGGGGGTCCTACAATGAGCAGTTCTTC

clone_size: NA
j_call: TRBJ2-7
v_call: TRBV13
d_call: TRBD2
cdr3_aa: CASSKLGTSGGTYEQYF
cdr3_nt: TGTGCCAGCAGCAAACTAGGGACTAGCGGGGGAACCTACGAGCAGTACTTC

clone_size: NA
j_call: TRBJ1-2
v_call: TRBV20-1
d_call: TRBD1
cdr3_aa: CSAREETGTFGGYTF
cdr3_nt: TGCAGTGCTAGAGAAGAGACAGGGACGTTCGGGGGCTACACCTTC

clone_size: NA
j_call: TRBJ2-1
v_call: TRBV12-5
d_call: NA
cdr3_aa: CASGWHNEQFF
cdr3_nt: TGTGCTAGTGGTTGGCACAATGAGCAGTTCTTC

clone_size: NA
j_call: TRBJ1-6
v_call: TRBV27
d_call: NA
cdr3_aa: CASSTPGVSPLHF
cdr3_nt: TGTGCCAGCAGTACCCCGGGGGTCTCACCCCTCCACTTT

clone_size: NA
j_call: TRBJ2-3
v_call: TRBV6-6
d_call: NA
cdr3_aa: CASSPTTPADTQYF
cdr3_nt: TGTGCCAGCAGTCCAACGACCCCGGCAGATACGCAGTATTTT

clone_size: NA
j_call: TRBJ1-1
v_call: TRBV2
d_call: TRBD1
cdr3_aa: CASSGTGEGTEAFF
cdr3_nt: TGTGCCAGCAGTGGGACAGGGGAGGGCACTGAAGCTTTCTTT

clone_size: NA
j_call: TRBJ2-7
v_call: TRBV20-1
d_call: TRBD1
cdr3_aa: CSARDMQGALPEGEQYF
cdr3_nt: TGCAGTGCTAGAGATATGCAGGGGGCGCTCCCGGAGGGCGAGCAGTACTTC

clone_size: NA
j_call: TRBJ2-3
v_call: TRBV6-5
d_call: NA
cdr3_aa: CASSLSGLQDTQYF
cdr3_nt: TGTGCCAGCAGCTTGAGCGGGTTGCAGGATACGCAGTATTTT

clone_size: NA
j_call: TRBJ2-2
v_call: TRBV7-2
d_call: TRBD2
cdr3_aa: CASSGGDSNTGELFF
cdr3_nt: TGTGCCAGCAGCGGGGGGGACTCGAACACCGGGGAGCTGTTTTTT

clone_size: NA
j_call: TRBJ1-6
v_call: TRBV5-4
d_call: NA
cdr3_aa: CASSPGSESAPLHF
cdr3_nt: TGTGCCAGCAGCCCAGGGTCAGAAAGCGCACCCCTCCACTTT

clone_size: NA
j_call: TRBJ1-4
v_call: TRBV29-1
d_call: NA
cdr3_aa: CSVSDSGEKLFF
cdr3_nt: TGCAGCGTTTCCGACAGCGGGGAAAAACTGTTTTTT

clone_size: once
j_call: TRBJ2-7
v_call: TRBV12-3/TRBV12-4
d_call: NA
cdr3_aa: CASSLGDPTVYEQYF
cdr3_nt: TGTGCCAGCAGTCTCGGGGACCCTACTGTGTACGAGCAGTACTTC

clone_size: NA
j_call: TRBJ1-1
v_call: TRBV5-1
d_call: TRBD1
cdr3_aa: CASSGGQGPTEAFF
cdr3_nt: TGCGCCAGCAGCGGGGGACAGGGTCCCACTGAAGCTTTCTTT

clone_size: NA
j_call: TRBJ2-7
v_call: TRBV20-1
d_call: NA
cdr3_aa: CSAREAGGRNEQYF
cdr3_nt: TGCAGTGCGAGAGAAGCCGGGGGCAGGAACGAGCAGTACTTC

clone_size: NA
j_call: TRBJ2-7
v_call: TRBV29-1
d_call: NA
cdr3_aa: CSVQGPLWEQYF
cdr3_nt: TGCAGCGTGCAGGGACCTTTGTGGGAGCAGTACTTC

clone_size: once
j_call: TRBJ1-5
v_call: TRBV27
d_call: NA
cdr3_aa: CASSLSKNQPQHF
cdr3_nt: TGTGCCAGCAGTTTAAGTAAGAATCAGCCCCAGCATTTT

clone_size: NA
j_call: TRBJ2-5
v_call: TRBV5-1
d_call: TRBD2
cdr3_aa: CASGREGRETQYF
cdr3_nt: TGCGCCAGCGGCCGGGAGGGCCGGGAGACCCAGTACTTC